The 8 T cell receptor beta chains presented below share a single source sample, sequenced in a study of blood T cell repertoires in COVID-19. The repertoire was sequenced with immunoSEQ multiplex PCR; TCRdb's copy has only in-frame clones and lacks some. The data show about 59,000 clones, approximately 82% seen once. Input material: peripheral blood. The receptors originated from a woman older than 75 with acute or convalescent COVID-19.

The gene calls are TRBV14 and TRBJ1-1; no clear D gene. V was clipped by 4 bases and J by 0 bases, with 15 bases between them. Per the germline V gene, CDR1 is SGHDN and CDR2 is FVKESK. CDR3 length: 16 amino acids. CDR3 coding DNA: TGTGCCAGCAGCCTACATCCAGACGGGATGAACACTGAAGCTTTCTTT. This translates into CASSLHPDGMNTEAFF.

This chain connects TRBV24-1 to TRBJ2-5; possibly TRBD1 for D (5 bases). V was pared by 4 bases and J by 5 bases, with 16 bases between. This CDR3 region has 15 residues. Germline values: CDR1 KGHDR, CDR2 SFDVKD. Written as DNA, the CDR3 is TGTGCCACCAGTGACCAGACCCCATGGGGCGAGACCCAGTACTTC. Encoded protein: CATSDQTPWGETQYF.

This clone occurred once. In nucleotides, the CDR3 is TGTGCCAGCGGCCCGACAGGGCCGGAGGTTACGCAGTATTTT. Translated, it gives CASGPTGPEVTQYF. The chain recombines TRBV7-9 with TRBJ2-3; 7 bases map to TRBD1. The length of the CDR3 is 14 residues. With V trimmed by 8 bases and J by 8 bases, 13 bases remained unmatched. From germline, CDR1 is SEHNR and CDR2 FQNEAQ (reference sequence). Complete variable domain (other parts from reference TRBV7-9 and TRBJ2-3): DTGVSQNPRHKITKRGQNVTFRCDPISEHNRLYWYRQTLGQGPEFLTYFQNEAQLEKSRLLSDRFSAERPKGSFSTLEIQRTEQGDSAMYLCASGPTGPEVTQYFGPGTRLTVL.

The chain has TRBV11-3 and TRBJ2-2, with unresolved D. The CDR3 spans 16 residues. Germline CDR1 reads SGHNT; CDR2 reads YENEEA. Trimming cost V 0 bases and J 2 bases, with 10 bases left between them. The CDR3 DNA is TGTGCCAGCAGCTTAGAGACTTCCCAAAACACCGGGGAGCTGTTTTTT. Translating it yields CASSLETSQNTGELFF.

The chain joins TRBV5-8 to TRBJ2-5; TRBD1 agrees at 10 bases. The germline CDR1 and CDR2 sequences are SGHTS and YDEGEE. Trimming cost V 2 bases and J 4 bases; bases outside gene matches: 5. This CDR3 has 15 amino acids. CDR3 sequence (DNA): TGTGCCAGCAGCTTTGACAGGGGGCAAAGAGAGACCCAGTACTTC. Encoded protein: CASSFDRGQRETQYF.

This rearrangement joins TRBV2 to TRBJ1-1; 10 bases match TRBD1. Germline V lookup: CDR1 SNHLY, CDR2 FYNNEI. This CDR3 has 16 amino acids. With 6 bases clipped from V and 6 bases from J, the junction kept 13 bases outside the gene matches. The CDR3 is CASSVRDRGNYAEAFF. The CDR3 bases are TGTGCCAGCAGCGTCCGGGACAGGGGTAATTACGCTGAAGCTTTCTTT.

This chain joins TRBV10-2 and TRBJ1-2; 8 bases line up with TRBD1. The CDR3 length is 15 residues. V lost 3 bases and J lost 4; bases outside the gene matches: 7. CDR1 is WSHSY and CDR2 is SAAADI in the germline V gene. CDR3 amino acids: CASSDTDRGGYGYTF. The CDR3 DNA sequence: TGCGCCAGCAGTGATACTGACAGGGGTGGCTATGGCTACACCTTC.

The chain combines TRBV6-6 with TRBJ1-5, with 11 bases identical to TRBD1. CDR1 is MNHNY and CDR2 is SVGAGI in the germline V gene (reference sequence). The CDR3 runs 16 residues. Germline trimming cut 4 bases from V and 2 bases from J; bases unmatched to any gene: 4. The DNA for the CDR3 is TGTGCCAGCAGTTGGGGACAGGGGGTTGGCAATCAGCCCCAGCATTTT. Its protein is CASSWGQGVGNQPQHF.